This TCR beta chain is drawn from a study of patients and donors after allogeneic stem cell transplantation. The CDR3 spans 13 residues. V lost 1 base and J 8 bases, leaving 11 bases between the germline ends. Per germline, CDR1 SGHAT and CDR2 FQNNGV. TCRdb analysed the RT-PCR reads with MiXCR anew, one entry per CDR3 protein. The sample comprises approximately 210,000 distinct CDR3 sequences, around two fifths of which are singletons, and 33% rests with the top ten. The source is a human donor who was either an allogeneic HSCT recipient or a stem cell or donor lymphocyte infusion donor (not recorded which). It is not recorded whose cells these are; they may come from a transplant donor. The specimen was blood, either unsorted or a sorted T cell fraction (not recorded which). The rearrangement links TRBV11-2 to TRBJ1-2; unclear D gene. The CDR3 reads CASSLGPLRGYTF. The CDR3 coding sequence is TGTGCCAGCAGCTTAGGGCCCCTGAGAGGCTACACCTTC.